These T cell receptor beta chains were read from a single sample in a study of blood T cell repertoires in COVID-19. The protocol was immunoSEQ multiplex PCR, while the TCRdb copy is restricted to in-frame clones and leaves out a portion. Among approximately 400,000 clones, under 85% were seen once, and the ten largest hold about 5%. Specimen: PBMCs or T cells enriched from blood (not recorded which). The receptors come from a woman in her forties or fifties who had recovered from COVID-19. Both conserved end residues are part of each CDR3. Some rows have no size entry. The others give once, few or many, or a class for an expanded clone.

cdr3_aa v_call clone_size j_call
CASSSTTRQVSIVYGYTF TRBV7-8 NA TRBJ1-2
CASSIAHGWSGTAYEQYF TRBV19 NA TRBJ2-7
CASSTEGRLVDGYTF TRBV9 few TRBJ1-2
CASRPGGGGTEAFF TRBV5-1 NA TRBJ1-1
CASSLTSTGAFF TRBV14 NA TRBJ1-1
CASSDLVGQGGTEAFF TRBV2 NA TRBJ1-1
CASTLEGINEKLFF TRBV19 NA TRBJ1-4
CASSPWTSGDNEQFF TRBV3-1/TRBV3-2 NA TRBJ2-1
CASSQFPAGGPYEQYF TRBV3-1/TRBV3-2 NA TRBJ2-7
CASNQARTQETQYF TRBV7-9 NA TRBJ2-5
CASSFQGNTIYF TRBV12-3/TRBV12-4 NA TRBJ1-3
CASKEKGAYTEAFF TRBV5-4 NA TRBJ1-1
CSVGDRAGYEQYF TRBV29-1 NA TRBJ2-7
CASSTSGVYNEQFF TRBV5-4 NA TRBJ2-1
CASSQASSNQPQHF TRBV3-1/TRBV3-2 NA TRBJ1-5
CATSTSSGFGLGLFF TRBV15 NA TRBJ1-4
CASSYGTGANNSPLHF TRBV6-6 NA TRBJ1-6
CSVAEGGQPQHF TRBV29-1 NA TRBJ1-5
CASSPAVGNTEAFF TRBV5-5 NA TRBJ1-1
CASSTGQDVRETQYF TRBV11-3 NA TRBJ2-5
CASSLSSGSYNEQFF TRBV7-9 NA TRBJ2-1
CASSLTDSSYEQYF TRBV19 NA TRBJ2-7
CASSLPQGGYTF TRBV28 NA TRBJ1-2
CASRSSYGYTF TRBV12-3/TRBV12-4 NA TRBJ1-2
CASSLDLRSVNTEAFF TRBV11-2 once TRBJ1-1
CASSPLGQAKTGTEAFF TRBV7-2 NA TRBJ1-1
CATPRGQGDNSPLHF TRBV10-3 NA TRBJ1-6
CASSSGTGVVDQPQHF TRBV6-6 NA TRBJ1-5
CASSDPGLPTTEAFF TRBV6-1 NA TRBJ1-1
CASSPSPNRARGRDTQYF TRBV11-2 NA TRBJ2-3
CASSWGLANTGELFF TRBV5-1 NA TRBJ2-2
CASSLYRGSYEQYF TRBV7-2 few TRBJ2-7
CASSSIRGSGREHF TRBV7-8 NA TRBJ2-7
CASSDRGRFKGETQYF TRBV6-1 NA TRBJ2-5
CASSSLPYEQYF TRBV7-2 NA TRBJ2-7
CASRTGLGQETQYF TRBV6-5 NA TRBJ2-5
CASGPGPDYNEQFF TRBV12-5 NA TRBJ2-1
CSASQARGRGTDTQYF TRBV20-1 NA TRBJ2-3
CASSPGTGVSDTQYF TRBV28 NA TRBJ2-3
CASSLATGQGYGYTF TRBV7-2 NA TRBJ1-2
CASRGGQGSNQPQHF TRBV27 NA TRBJ1-5
CASSLSYQGDYGYTF TRBV7-8 NA TRBJ1-2
CASSEVRAANSPLHF TRBV2 NA TRBJ1-6
CASSARGPRGTNEKLFF TRBV11-2 NA TRBJ1-4
CASSLGGTSGILHEQYF TRBV5-1 once TRBJ2-7
CASKPWTEPNTGELFF TRBV11-3 NA TRBJ2-2
CASNLGGSGNTIYF TRBV19 NA TRBJ1-3
CASSLAGTPGTDTQYF TRBV5-1 NA TRBJ2-3
CASSLGQGGQPQHF TRBV11-2 once TRBJ1-5
CASSSSTGGGQPQHF TRBV7-2 NA TRBJ1-5
CASSPHRGANTEAFF TRBV19 few TRBJ1-1
CASSSNTGAGNTIYF TRBV7-2 NA TRBJ1-3